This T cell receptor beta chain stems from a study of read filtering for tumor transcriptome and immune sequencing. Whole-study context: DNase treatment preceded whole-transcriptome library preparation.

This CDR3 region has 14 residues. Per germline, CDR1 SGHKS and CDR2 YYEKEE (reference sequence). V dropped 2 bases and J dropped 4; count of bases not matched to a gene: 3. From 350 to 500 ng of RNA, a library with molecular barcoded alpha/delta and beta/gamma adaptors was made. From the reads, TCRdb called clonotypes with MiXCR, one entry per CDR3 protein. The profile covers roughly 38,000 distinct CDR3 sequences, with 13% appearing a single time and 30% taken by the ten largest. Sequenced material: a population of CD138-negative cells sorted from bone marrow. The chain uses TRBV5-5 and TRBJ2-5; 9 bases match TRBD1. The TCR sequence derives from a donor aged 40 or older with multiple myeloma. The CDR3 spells CASSLGQGIETQYF. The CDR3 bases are TGTGCCAGCAGCTTAGGACAGGGGATAGAGACCCAGTACTTC.